These 9 T cell receptor beta chains share one sample of origin, sequenced in a study of T cells after yellow fever vaccination. One entry per CDR3 protein, called by TCRdb with MiXCR from the 5' RACE reads. The sample lists about 630,000 distinct CDR3 sequences, around 12% seen once, with about 16% in the top ten. This specimen consisted of PBMCs, obtained on the day of the yellow fever booster vaccination. These receptors came from a man aged 25 to 45 who received the YFV17D yellow fever vaccine.

This clonotype was counted ten times or more. This chain connects TRBV5-1 to TRBJ2-7, with D possibly being TRBD1 or TRBD2 (5 bases each). Germline CDR1 SGHRS, CDR2 YFSETQ. The CDR3 spans 12 residues. V lost 3 bases and J 1 base, leaving 5 bases between the germline ends. The CDR3 loop reads CASSWGSYEQYF. The CDR3 nucleotides read TGCGCCAGCAGCTGGGGGTCCTACGAGCAGTACTTC.

This clonotype was detected only a few times. The chain carries TRBV7-9 and TRBJ2-5; 8 bases are shared with TRBD2. Looked up from germline, CDR1 is SEHNR and CDR2 is FQNEAQ (reference sequence). J was trimmed by 3 bases and V by 3 bases; bases with no gene match: 9. The CDR3 consists of 16 residues. CDR3 loop: CASSLAPIAGKETQYF. The CDR3 region has the DNA TGTGCCAGCAGCTTGGCTCCGATAGCGGGGAAAGAGACCCAGTACTTC.

The chain links TRBV5-1 to TRBJ1-3; D unclear. This CDR3 region has 14 residues. V was shortened by 5 bases and J by 0 bases, with 9 bases between the two germline ends. Germline CDR1 SGHRS, CDR2 YFSETQ. As DNA, the CDR3 is TGCGCCAGCAGTCCGGGAAGCTCTGGAAACACCATATATTTT. Translation gives CASSPGSSGNTIYF.

This clonotype was detected only a few times. The chain couples TRBV6-7 to TRBJ1-1; D uncertain. TRBV6-7 has ORF status, its function being uncertain. The V and J ends lost 0 bases and 3 bases respectively, with 14 bases between them. The CDR3 loop spans 16 amino acids. CDR3 region: CASSYSDQPHYTEAFF. CDR3 nucleotide sequence: TGTGCCAGCAGTTACTCGGATCAACCGCATTACACTGAAGCTTTCTTT.

The chain uses TRBV6-4 and TRBJ2-5; no reliable D call. Between the trimmed V and J ends, which lost 1 base and 7 bases, there was a span of 10 bases. The CDR3 totals 13 residues. Germline V gene sequence: CDR1 MRHNA, CDR2 SNTAGT. CDR3: CASSDWASGTQYF. CDR3 nucleotides: TGTGCCAGCAGTGACTGGGCATCGGGGACCCAGTACTTC.

This clonotype appeared a few times. The chain couples TRBV7-9 to TRBJ2-5, with D perhaps TRBD2 (6 bases). CDR1 is SEHNR and CDR2 is FQNEAQ in the germline V gene (reference sequence). The CDR3 is made up of 13 amino acids. V was trimmed by 8 bases and J by 5 bases, leaving 15 bases between them. CDR3 sequence reads: CASSGDGKETQYF. The CDR3 DNA is TGTGCCAGCTCGGGAGACGGGAAGGAGACCCAGTACTTC.

This clonotype showed up just a few times. The rearrangement uses TRBV4-3 and TRBJ2-5; either TRBD1 or TRBD2 may fit D (5 bases each). The V end lost 1 base, the J end lost 4 bases, and 13 bases lay between the germline ends. From germline, CDR1 is LGHNA and CDR2 YSLEER. This CDR3 region has 15 residues. The chain's CDR3 is CASSQGGTGRETQYF. CDR3 nucleotides: TGCGCCAGCAGCCAAGGGGGGACGGGTCGAGAGACCCAGTACTTC.

This clonotype was recorded many times. The chain carries TRBV5-1 and TRBJ2-3; 7 positions match TRBD1. Germline V CDR1 and CDR2: SGHRS, YFSETQ. Germline trimming cut 4 bases from V and 0 bases from J; bases unmatched to any gene: 2. There are 14 residues in the CDR3. The CDR3 DNA is TGCGCCAGCAGCCCGGGACAGAGCACAGATACGCAGTATTTT. Translation: CASSPGQSTDTQYF.

The rearrangement links TRBV5-1 to TRBJ1-6; tentatively, D is TRBD1 (6 bases). CDR3 length: 15 amino acids. The germline CDR1 and CDR2 sequences are SGHRS and YFSETQ. Trimming stripped 0 bases from V and 9 bases from J, with 13 bases between. Here the CDR3 reads CASSLEAGESSPLHF. The CDR3 DNA is TGCGCCAGCAGCTTGGAAGCAGGGGAAAGTTCACCCCTCCACTTT.